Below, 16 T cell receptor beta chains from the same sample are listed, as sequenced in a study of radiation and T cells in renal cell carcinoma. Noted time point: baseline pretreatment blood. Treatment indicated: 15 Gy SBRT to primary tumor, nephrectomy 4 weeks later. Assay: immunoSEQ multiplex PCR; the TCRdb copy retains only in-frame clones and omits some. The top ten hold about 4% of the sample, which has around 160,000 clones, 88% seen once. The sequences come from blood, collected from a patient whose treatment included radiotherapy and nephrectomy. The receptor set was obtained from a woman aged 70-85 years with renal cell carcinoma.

In DNA form, the CDR3 reads TGTGCCAGCAGCTTAGGAGGACAACTCTATGGCTACACCTTC. Translation: CASSLGGQLYGYTF. The V and J genes are TRBV7-2 and TRBJ1-2; D is perhaps TRBD1 (5 bases). V lost 1 base and J 4 bases, leaving 10 bases between the germline ends. The CDR3 extends over 14 amino acids. Germline V gene data show CDR1 as SGHTA and CDR2 as FQGNSA.

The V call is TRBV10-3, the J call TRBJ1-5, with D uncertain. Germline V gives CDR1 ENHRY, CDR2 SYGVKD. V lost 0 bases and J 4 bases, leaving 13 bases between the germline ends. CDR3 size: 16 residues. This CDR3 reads CAISESGGAGNQPQHF. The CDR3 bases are TGTGCCATCAGTGAGTCAGGAGGAGCGGGGAATCAGCCCCAGCATTTT.

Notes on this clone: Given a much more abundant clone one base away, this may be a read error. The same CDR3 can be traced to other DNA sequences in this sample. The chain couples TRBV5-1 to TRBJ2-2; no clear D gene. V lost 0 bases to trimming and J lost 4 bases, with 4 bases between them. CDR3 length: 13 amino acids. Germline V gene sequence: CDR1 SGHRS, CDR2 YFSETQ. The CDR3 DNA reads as TGCGCCAGCAGCTTGGAGGTCACCGGGGAGCTGTTTTTT. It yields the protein CASSLEVTGELFF.

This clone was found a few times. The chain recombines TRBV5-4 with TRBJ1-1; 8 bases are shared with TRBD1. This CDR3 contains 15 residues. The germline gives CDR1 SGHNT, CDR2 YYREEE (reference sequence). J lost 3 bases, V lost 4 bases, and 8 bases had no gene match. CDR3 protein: CASSSTGGADTEAFF. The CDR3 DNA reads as TGTGCCAGCAGCAGCACAGGGGGGGCCGACACTGAAGCTTTCTTT.

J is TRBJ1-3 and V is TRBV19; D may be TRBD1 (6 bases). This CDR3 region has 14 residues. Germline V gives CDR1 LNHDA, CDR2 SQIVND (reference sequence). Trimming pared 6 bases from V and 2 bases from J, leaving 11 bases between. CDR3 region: CASSPGQPGNTIYF. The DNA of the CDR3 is TGTGCCAGTAGCCCCGGACAGCCTGGAAACACCATATATTTT.

CDR3 sequence reads: CASSLSVGQGRNTQYF. The DNA of the CDR3 is TGTGCCAGCAGTTTATCCGTGGGACAGGGAAGGAATACGCAGTATTTT. This chain joins TRBV27 and TRBJ2-3; 9 bases are a match to TRBD1. J lost 7 bases, V lost 0 bases, and 8 bases had no gene match. Germline values: CDR1 MNHEY, CDR2 SMNVEV (reference sequence). The CDR3 covers 16 residues.

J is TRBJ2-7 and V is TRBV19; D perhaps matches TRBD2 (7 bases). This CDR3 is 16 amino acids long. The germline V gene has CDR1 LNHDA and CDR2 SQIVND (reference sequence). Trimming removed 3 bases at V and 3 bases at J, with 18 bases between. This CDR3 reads CASSMGDGGPYYEQYF. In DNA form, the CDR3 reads TGTGCCAGTAGTATGGGAGACGGGGGGCCGTACTACGAGCAGTACTTC.

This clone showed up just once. The CDR3 here is CASSIGGAAGYTF. The CDR3, as DNA: TGTGCCAGTAGTATAGGGGGCGCGGCTGGCTACACCTTC. The gene calls are TRBV19 and TRBJ1-2, with D perhaps TRBD1 (5 bases). V gave up 1 base and J gave up 7 bases, with 10 bases separating them. The CDR3 extends over 13 amino acids. Germline-derived CDR1 and CDR2 are LNHDA and SQIVND (reference sequence).

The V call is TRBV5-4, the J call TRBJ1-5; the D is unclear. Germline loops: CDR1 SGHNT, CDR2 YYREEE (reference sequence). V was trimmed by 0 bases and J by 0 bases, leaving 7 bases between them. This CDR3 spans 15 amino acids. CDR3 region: CASSLGTNSNQPQHF. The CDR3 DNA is TGTGCCAGCAGCTTGGGGACTAATAGCAATCAGCCCCAGCATTTT. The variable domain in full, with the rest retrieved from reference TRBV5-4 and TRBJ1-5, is ETGVTQSPTHLIKTRGQQVTLRCSSQSGHNTVSWYQQALGQGPQFIFQYYREEENGRGNFPPRFSGLQFPNYSSELNVNALELDDSALYLCASSLGTNSNQPQHFGDGTRLSIL.

The CDR3 sequence: CASSPGGRGIDEQFF. DNA of the CDR3: TGTGCCAGCAGTCCCGGGGGCCGGGGGATTGATGAGCAGTTCTTC. The rearrangement uses TRBV11-3 and TRBJ2-1; perhaps D is TRBD1 or TRBD2 (6 bases each). The V end lost 6 bases, the J end lost 8 bases, and 20 bases lay between the germline ends. Germline assignment: CDR1 SGHNT and CDR2 YENEEA. The CDR3 runs to 15 residues.

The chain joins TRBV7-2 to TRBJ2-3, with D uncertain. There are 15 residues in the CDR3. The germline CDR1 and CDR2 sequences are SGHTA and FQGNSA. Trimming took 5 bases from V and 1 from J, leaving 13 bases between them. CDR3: CASSAMGWGTDTQYF. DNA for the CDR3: TGTGCCAGCAGCGCGATGGGTTGGGGCACAGATACGCAGTATTTT.

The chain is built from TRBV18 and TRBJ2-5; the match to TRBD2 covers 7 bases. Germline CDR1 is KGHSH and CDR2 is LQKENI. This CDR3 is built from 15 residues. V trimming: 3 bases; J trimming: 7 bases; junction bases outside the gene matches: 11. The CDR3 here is CASSPTSDASGTQYF. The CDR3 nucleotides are TGTGCCAGCTCACCTACTAGCGACGCCTCCGGGACCCAGTACTTC.

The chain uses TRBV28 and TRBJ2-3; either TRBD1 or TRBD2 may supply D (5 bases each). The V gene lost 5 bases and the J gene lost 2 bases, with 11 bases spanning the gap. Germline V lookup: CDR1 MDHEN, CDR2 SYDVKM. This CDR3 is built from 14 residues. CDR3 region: CASSPGTITDTQYF. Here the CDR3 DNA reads TGTGCCAGCAGTCCCGGGACGATCACAGATACGCAGTATTTT.

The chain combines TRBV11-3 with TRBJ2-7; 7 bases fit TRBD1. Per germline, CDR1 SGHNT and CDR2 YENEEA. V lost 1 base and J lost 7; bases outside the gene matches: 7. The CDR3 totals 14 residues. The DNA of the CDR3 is TGTGCCAGCAGCTTAGGGCAGGGGGTGGGGGAGCAGTACTTC. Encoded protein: CASSLGQGVGEQYF.

The CDR3 sequence is CASSARGEETQYF. The CDR3 region has the DNA TGTGCCAGCTCCGCCCGGGGAGAGGAGACCCAGTACTTC. The rearrangement joins TRBV6-1 to TRBJ2-5; the D gene is possibly TRBD2 (5 bases). CDR1 and CDR2 (germline): MNHNS, SASEGT. V was shortened by 8 bases and J by 5 bases, with 15 bases between the two germline ends. The CDR3 totals 13 residues.

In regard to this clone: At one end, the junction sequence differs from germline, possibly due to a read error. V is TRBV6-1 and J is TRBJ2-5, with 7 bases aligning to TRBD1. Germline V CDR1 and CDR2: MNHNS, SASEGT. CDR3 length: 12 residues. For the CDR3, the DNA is TGTGCCAGCAGGGAAGGGGGCTGGACCCAGTACTTC. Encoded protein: CASREGGWTQYF.